Listed below are T cell receptor beta chains from one sample, sequenced in a study of T cells after yellow fever vaccination. MiXCR, applied by TCRdb to the 5' RACE reads, yields one record per CDR3 protein. Among around 260,000 distinct CDR3 sequences listed, 5.2% were seen once. The sequences come from CD4+ T cells sorted from PBMCs, collected on the day of the yellow fever booster vaccination. All receptors come from a man aged 18 to 29 who received the YFV17D yellow fever vaccine. The conserved cysteine and the conserved F or W are not part of the CDR3 here. D genes are given only for firm matches.

CDR3 length: 11; V gene: TRBV12-3/TRBV12-4; D gene: .; CDR3 protein: ASRGGGVGELF
CDR3 length: 11; V gene: TRBV10-3; D gene: TRBD2; CDR3 protein: AVLAGGSNEQF
CDR3 length: 12; V gene: TRBV18; D gene: TRBD1; CDR3 protein: ASSPTGGEDTQY
CDR3 length: 13; V gene: TRBV2; D gene: TRBD1; CDR3 protein: ASSPTGQGGNTIY
CDR3 length: 13; V gene: TRBV18; D gene: TRBD1; CDR3 protein: ASSLGTGGNTEAF
CDR3 length: 11; V gene: TRBV20-1; D gene: .; CDR3 protein: SARGGVRDGYT
CDR3 length: 13; V gene: TRBV30; D gene: .; CDR3 protein: AWSVGGALQETQY
CDR3 length: 11; V gene: TRBV20-1; D gene: .; CDR3 protein: SAQESVGGGYT
CDR3 length: 12; V gene: TRBV20-1; D gene: TRBD2; CDR3 protein: SARPGGGYNEQF
CDR3 length: 14; V gene: TRBV3-1; D gene: TRBD2; CDR3 protein: ASSQVSAGGRYEQF
CDR3 length: 13; V gene: TRBV4-3; D gene: .; CDR3 protein: ASSQETGIGETQY
CDR3 length: 12; V gene: TRBV20-1; D gene: TRBD1; CDR3 protein: SARAGTGIQPQH
CDR3 length: 13; V gene: TRBV6-6; D gene: .; CDR3 protein: ASSYGPGSPETQY